This TCR beta chain was sequenced during a study of blood T cells in healthy people across ages. Findings and caveats of the study: Changes in expanded clonotypes were possibly confounded, as the CMV status of donors was unknown.

This clonotype was counted only a few times. What it binds is unknown. Per individual sample, total RNA of at least 6 micrograms was extracted. The authors ran a second PCR of about 6 to 11 cycles using a sample-barcoded 5' primer and a J-beta primer mix. MiXCR, applied by TCRdb to the 5' RACE reads, yields one record per CDR3 protein. The table has over 1,200,000 distinct CDR3 sequences, approximately 63% seen once. Trimming removed 6 bases at V and 8 bases at J, with 23 bases between. Germline CDR1 is MNHEY and CDR2 is SVGAGI. CDR3 length equals 16 residues. The sample consisted of blood. This chain links TRBV6-5 with TRBJ2-1; possible D gene TRBD2, 7 bases. This receptor was identified in a man younger than 35 in good health. The chain's CDR3 is CASREGGAGDLHEQFF. CDR3 bases: TGTGCCAGCAGAGAGGGGGGGGCAGGCGATCTCCATGAGCAGTTCTTC.